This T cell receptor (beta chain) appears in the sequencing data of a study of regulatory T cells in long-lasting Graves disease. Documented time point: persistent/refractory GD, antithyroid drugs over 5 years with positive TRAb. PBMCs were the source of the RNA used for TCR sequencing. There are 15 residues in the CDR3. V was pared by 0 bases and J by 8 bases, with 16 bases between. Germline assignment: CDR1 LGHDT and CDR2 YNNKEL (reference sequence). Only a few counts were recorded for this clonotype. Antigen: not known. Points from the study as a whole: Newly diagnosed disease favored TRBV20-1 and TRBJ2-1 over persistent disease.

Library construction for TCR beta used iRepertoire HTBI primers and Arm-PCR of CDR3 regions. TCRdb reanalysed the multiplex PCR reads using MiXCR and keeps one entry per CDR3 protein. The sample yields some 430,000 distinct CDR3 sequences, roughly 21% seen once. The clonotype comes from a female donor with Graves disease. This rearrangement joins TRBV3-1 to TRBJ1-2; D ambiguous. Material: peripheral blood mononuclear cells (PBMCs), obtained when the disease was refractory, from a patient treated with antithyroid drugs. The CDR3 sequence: CASSQEGVWDGGYTF. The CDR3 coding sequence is TGTGCCAGCAGCCAAGAAGGAGTCTGGGATGGAGGCTACACCTTC.